Listed below are T cell receptor beta chains from one sample, sequenced in a study of T cells expressing NK-cell markers. TCRdb reanalyzed the 5' RACE reads and collapses them to one entry per CDR3 protein, without DNA. This sample's clone table lists about 550,000 distinct CDR3 sequences. Sequencing was carried out using blood T cells: a sorted CD56 or NKG2C T cell subset, CD4+ or CD8+ T cells, or bulk PBMC T cells (not recorded which). The receptors were gathered from a young man in good health. Each CDR3 is given with its conserved first and last residue. The order of the fields is J gene, V gene, CDR3 protein.

j_gene: TRBJ2-2; v_gene: TRBV20-1; CDR3aa: CSARRPSGTNTGELFF
j_gene: TRBJ2-7; v_gene: TRBV20-1; CDR3aa: CSASGGAREQYF
j_gene: TRBJ1-3; v_gene: TRBV12-3/TRBV12-4; CDR3aa: CASTIAGNTIYF
j_gene: TRBJ2-1; v_gene: TRBV12-3/TRBV12-4; CDR3aa: CASSLAQGTYNEQFF
j_gene: TRBJ1-4; v_gene: TRBV12-3/TRBV12-4; CDR3aa: CASRISGGREKLFF
j_gene: TRBJ1-2; v_gene: TRBV30; CDR3aa: CAWSGATSGYTF
j_gene: TRBJ2-3; v_gene: TRBV12-3/TRBV12-4; CDR3aa: CASSLARSGGASTDTQYF
j_gene: TRBJ2-5; v_gene: TRBV20-1; CDR3aa: CSAFGARGSTETQYF
j_gene: TRBJ2-5; v_gene: TRBV28; CDR3aa: CASSLVSWREETQYF
j_gene: TRBJ2-3; v_gene: TRBV5-1; CDR3aa: CASSLLGVGTDTQYF
j_gene: TRBJ1-5; v_gene: TRBV15; CDR3aa: CATSGQGIQPQHF
j_gene: TRBJ1-1; v_gene: TRBV2; CDR3aa: CASSPGFEAFF
j_gene: TRBJ2-3; v_gene: TRBV25-1; CDR3aa: CASSDSIRLDTQYF
j_gene: TRBJ1-6; v_gene: TRBV6-2/TRBV6-3; CDR3aa: CASKLEVGSPLHF
j_gene: TRBJ2-3; v_gene: TRBV20-1; CDR3aa: CSARQGGSDTQYF
j_gene: TRBJ2-5; v_gene: TRBV3-1; CDR3aa: CASSQTFPGTSGKETQYF
j_gene: TRBJ2-3; v_gene: TRBV5-1; CDR3aa: CASSLETRDSFTDTQYF
j_gene: TRBJ2-5; v_gene: TRBV25-1; CDR3aa: CASSDRGLAGETQYF
j_gene: TRBJ2-1; v_gene: TRBV20-1; CDR3aa: CSARDWREGQGNEQFF
j_gene: TRBJ2-1; v_gene: TRBV12-3/TRBV12-4; CDR3aa: CASSYETPSYNEQFF
j_gene: TRBJ2-1; v_gene: TRBV24-1; CDR3aa: CATSRSPDEQFF
j_gene: TRBJ2-4; v_gene: TRBV2; CDR3aa: CASSAPGAGKNIQYF
j_gene: TRBJ1-3; v_gene: TRBV20-1; CDR3aa: CSARDLGGGNTIYF
j_gene: TRBJ2-7; v_gene: TRBV6-2/TRBV6-3; CDR3aa: CASSDRREAPYEQYF
j_gene: TRBJ2-7; v_gene: TRBV20-1; CDR3aa: CSARTATLGGYEQYF
j_gene: TRBJ2-7; v_gene: TRBV6-1; CDR3aa: CASSRPGLAGNEQYF
j_gene: TRBJ2-1; v_gene: TRBV10-3; CDR3aa: CAISGGGINEQFF
j_gene: TRBJ1-6; v_gene: TRBV6-5; CDR3aa: CASSYSPTGVPESPLHF
j_gene: TRBJ2-1; v_gene: TRBV12-3/TRBV12-4; CDR3aa: CASSRTSDPYNEQFF
j_gene: TRBJ2-7; v_gene: TRBV18; CDR3aa: CASSPPQGASYEQYF
j_gene: TRBJ2-7; v_gene: TRBV7-9; CDR3aa: CASSYRGDIAYEQYF
j_gene: TRBJ2-1; v_gene: TRBV9; CDR3aa: CASSVVQGSSYNEQFF
j_gene: TRBJ2-5; v_gene: TRBV12-3/TRBV12-4; CDR3aa: CASSGIGETQYF
j_gene: TRBJ2-3; v_gene: TRBV28; CDR3aa: CASSFGRSTDTQYF
j_gene: TRBJ2-5; v_gene: TRBV7-8; CDR3aa: CASSTARDSWETQYF
j_gene: TRBJ2-3; v_gene: TRBV9; CDR3aa: CASSVAGVSTDTQYF
j_gene: TRBJ1-5; v_gene: TRBV3-1; CDR3aa: CASSSGGLRQPQHF
j_gene: TRBJ2-4; v_gene: TRBV6-1; CDR3aa: CASMVGNIQYF
j_gene: TRBJ2-1; v_gene: TRBV20-1; CDR3aa: CSGLSRLSSYNEQFF
j_gene: TRBJ1-2; v_gene: TRBV10-3; CDR3aa: CAISKATRSPIDGYTF
j_gene: TRBJ2-1; v_gene: TRBV3-1; CDR3aa: CASSHSPGLAGGSYNEQFF
j_gene: TRBJ1-6; v_gene: TRBV12-3/TRBV12-4; CDR3aa: CASSTDSRMSPLHF
j_gene: TRBJ2-1; v_gene: TRBV4-3; CDR3aa: CASSQGARDPHNEQFF
j_gene: TRBJ2-1; v_gene: TRBV10-3; CDR3aa: CAIRSQDINEQFF
j_gene: TRBJ2-2; v_gene: TRBV6-1; CDR3aa: CATRKQQGTNTGELFF
j_gene: TRBJ1-1; v_gene: TRBV29-1; CDR3aa: CSATLQTEAFF
j_gene: TRBJ2-1; v_gene: TRBV18; CDR3aa: CASSRDATVEQFF
j_gene: TRBJ2-5; v_gene: TRBV7-2; CDR3aa: CASSKGTSVQETQYF
j_gene: TRBJ2-5; v_gene: TRBV30; CDR3aa: CAWSVGQHTRYF
j_gene: TRBJ2-5; v_gene: TRBV9; CDR3aa: CASSIDVMGSLKETQYF
j_gene: TRBJ2-3; v_gene: TRBV11-2; CDR3aa: CASSLGRTSGRLSTDTQYF